The next 20 T cell receptor beta chains were all read from a single sample in a study of radiotherapy plus CTLA-4 blockade in lung cancer. The table came from immunoSEQ multiplex PCR; TCRdb's copy has only in-frame clones and leaves some out. Among over 100,000 clones listed, over 80% were seen once. The sequenced sample was peripheral blood, obtained from a patient treated with radiotherapy plus ipilimumab. These receptors originate from a human donor with non-small cell lung cancer that progressed on radiotherapy plus ipilimumab.

V is TRBV4-2 and J is TRBJ2-7; 13 bases agree with TRBD2. The CDR3 length is 17 residues. With V trimmed by 4 bases and J by 3 bases, 9 bases remained unmatched. Germline values: CDR1 LGHNA, CDR2 YNFKEQ. The CDR3 here is CASSPLGTSGTNYEQYF. The DNA of the CDR3 is TGTGCCAGCAGCCCCCTCGGGACTAGCGGGACAAACTACGAGCAGTACTTC.

The V call is TRBV18, the J call TRBJ2-2; D possibly corresponds to TRBD2 (6 bases). The CDR3 is 14 residues long. Trimming removed 3 bases at V and 2 bases at J, with 7 bases between. Germline V CDR1 and CDR2: KGHSH, LQKENI. CDR3 region: CASSPGLNTGELFF. The DNA of the CDR3 is TGTGCCAGCTCACCGGGACTTAACACCGGGGAGCTGTTTTTT.

The chain carries TRBV1 and TRBJ2-5; the table's TRBD2 call for D was not verified on the DNA. TRBV1 is deemed a pseudogene. CDR3 length: 23 amino acids. The CDR3 sequence is CTSSQVTPRTSKTGLRYQETQYF. In nucleotides, the CDR3 is TGCACCAGCAGCCAAGTGACTCCAAGGACTAGCAAAACAGGCCTACGGTACCAAGAGACCCAGTACTTC.

CDR3 protein: CASGVGAGTDTQYF. The DNA of the CDR3 is TGTGCCAGCGGAGTGGGTGCAGGCACAGATACGCAGTATTTT. The chain uses TRBV7-8 and TRBJ2-3; D is unresolved. CDR1 is SGHVS and CDR2 is FQNEAQ in the germline V gene. Trimming stripped 8 bases from V and 1 base from J, with 13 bases between. The CDR3 is 14 residues long.

V gene TRBV2 combines with J gene TRBJ1-5, with D uncertain. The V gene lost 0 bases and the J gene lost 3 bases, with 9 bases spanning the gap. This CDR3 comprises 15 residues. Germline CDR1 SNHLY, CDR2 FYNNEI. The CDR3 coding sequence is TGTGCCAGCAGTGAAGCTCGGGCGGACAATCAGCCCCAGCATTTT. Translation: CASSEARADNQPQHF.

The gene calls are TRBV11-2 and TRBJ2-7; 12 bases match TRBD1. This CDR3 is built from 18 residues. Looked up from germline, CDR1 is SGHAT and CDR2 is FQNNGV. Germline trimming cut 4 bases from V and 1 base from J; bases unmatched to any gene: 11. The CDR3 here is CASSSSGTGGDFSYEQYF. DNA of the CDR3: TGTGCCAGCAGCTCATCCGGGACAGGGGGCGATTTTTCCTACGAGCAGTACTTC. Filled out from reference TRBV11-2 and TRBJ2-7, the complete variable domain reads EAGVAQSPRYKIIEKRQSVAFWCNPISGHATLYWYQQILGQGPKLLIQFQNNGVVDDSQLPKDRFSAERLKGVDSTLKIQPAKLEDSAVYLCASSSSGTGGDFSYEQYFGPGTRLTVT.

The V call is TRBV2, the J call TRBJ1-1; D remains unclear. Looked up from germline, CDR1 is SNHLY and CDR2 is FYNNEI. The CDR3 consists of 13 residues. V dropped 8 bases and J dropped 1 base, with 11 bases sitting between them. CDR3 residues: CASLLKRNTEAFF. CDR3 DNA: TGTGCCAGCCTACTCAAGAGGAACACTGAAGCTTTCTTT.

Concerning this clone itself: Distinct nucleotide sequences in the sample also encode this CDR3. The chain links TRBV2 to TRBJ1-3; no reliable D call. Germline lookup yields CDR1 SNHLY and CDR2 FYNNEI. V was pared by 4 bases and J by 4 bases, with 5 bases between. The CDR3 is made up of 12 amino acids. The CDR3 coding sequence is TGTGCCAGCAGTGGGTCGGGAAACACCATATATTTT. It is translated as CASSGSGNTIYF. The entire variable domain, with the rest obtained from reference TRBV2 and TRBJ1-3, is as follows: EPEVTQTPSHQVTQMGQEVILRCVPISNHLYFYWYRQILGQKVEFLVSFYNNEISEKSEIFDDQFSVERPDGSNFTLKIRSTKLEDSAMYFCASSGSGNTIYFGEGSWLTVV.

The chain has TRBV18 and TRBJ2-7; D gene ambiguous. Germline CDR1 and CDR2: KGHSH and LQKENI. Trimming removed 0 bases at V and 1 base at J, with 16 bases between. This CDR3 has 17 residues. The CDR3 DNA reads TGTGCCAGCTCACCACCGGGCCTGGAGAGCAGGTCCTACGAGCAGTACTTC. Its translation is CASSPPGLESRSYEQYF. Together with reference TRBV18 and TRBJ2-7, the CDR3 gives the full variable domain: NAGVMQNPRHLVRRRGQEARLRCSPMKGHSHVYWYRQLPEEGLKFMVYLQKENIIDESGMPKERFSAEFPKEGPSILRIQQVVRGDSAAYFCASSPPGLESRSYEQYFGPGTRLTVT.

This clone turned up a few times. The V call is TRBV27, the J call TRBJ2-7, with 8 bases fitting TRBD1. Germline lookup yields CDR1 MNHEY and CDR2 SMNVEV (reference sequence). J gave up 3 bases and V 6 bases, and 7 bases lay outside the gene matches. The CDR3 length is 14 residues. The CDR3 DNA reads as TGTGCCAGCAGCGTAAGGGGACAGGACTACGAGCAGTACTTC. This sequence encodes CASSVRGQDYEQYF.

The V and J genes are TRBV5-1 and TRBJ2-5; TRBD1 matches at 8 bases. The germline gives CDR1 SGHRS, CDR2 YFSETQ. This CDR3 contains 16 residues. V shed 0 bases and J 2 bases; nucleotides not matched to a gene: 6. The CDR3 DNA follows: TGCGCCAGCAGCTTGGCCGGGACAGGTGGGCAAGAGACCCAGTACTTC. Protein: CASSLAGTGGQETQYF.

The chain has TRBV5-1 and TRBJ2-7, with a possible D match to TRBD1 (5 bases). V was shortened by 6 bases and J by 2 bases, with 6 bases between the two germline ends. This CDR3 is built from 11 residues. The germline V gene has CDR1 SGHRS and CDR2 YFSETQ. The CDR3 DNA reads TGCGCCAGCACGGACACCTACGAGCAGTACTTC. Translating gives CASTDTYEQYF.

This chain uses TRBV10-1 with TRBJ2-1, with D tentatively TRBD2 (5 bases). The CDR3 loop spans 14 amino acids. Germline loops: CDR1 WNHNN, CDR2 SYGVQD (reference sequence). V was clipped by 2 bases and J by 10 bases, with 15 bases between them. The CDR3 sequence is CASSERPSGVEQFF. The DNA of the CDR3 is TGCGCCAGCAGTGAGCGACCCAGCGGCGTCGAGCAGTTCTTC.

The rearrangement links TRBV19 to TRBJ2-7; D remains unclear. Germline-derived CDR1 and CDR2 are LNHDA and SQIVND (reference sequence). V lost 3 bases to trimming and J lost 2 bases, with 8 bases between them. This CDR3 has 13 amino acids. DNA for the CDR3: TGTGCCAGTAGTATCCGGTGGGCCTACGAGCAGTACTTC. It yields the protein CASSIRWAYEQYF.

The chain combines TRBV19 with TRBJ1-5; no clear D gene. The CDR3 runs 15 residues. V was cut by 3 bases and J by 4 bases, with 13 bases left in between. CDR1 is LNHDA and CDR2 is SQIVND in the germline V gene (reference sequence). The CDR3 protein is CASSIPGLGNQPQHF. For the CDR3, the DNA is TGTGCCAGTAGTATTCCAGGCCTGGGGAATCAGCCCCAGCATTTT.

Written as DNA, the CDR3 is TGTGCCATCAGTCGATCGACAGGGACAAACACTGAAGCTTTCTTT. Encoded protein: CAISRSTGTNTEAFF. V is TRBV10-3 and J is TRBJ1-1; 7 nucleotides align to TRBD1. There are 15 residues in the CDR3. CDR1 is ENHRY, CDR2 SYGVKD, per germline. V shed 5 bases, J shed 2 bases, and the junction held 8 bases outside the gene matches.

The J gene is TRBJ2-5, the V gene TRBV5-1; D may be TRBD2 (6 bases). Trimming cost V 3 bases and J 4 bases, with 13 bases left between them. The CDR3 extends over 14 amino acids. CDR1 is SGHRS, CDR2 YFSETQ, per germline. The CDR3, as DNA: TGCGCCAGCAGCTGGGGCGGGGCGGGAGAGACCCAGTACTTC. It specifies CASSWGGAGETQYF.

The V gene is TRBV29-1, the J gene TRBJ2-5; 7 bases line up with TRBD1. This CDR3 comprises 14 residues. The V and J ends lost 8 bases and 4 bases, in that order; junction bases with no gene match: 13. Germline V gene sequence: CDR1 SQVTM, CDR2 ANQGSEA. The CDR3 sequence is CSYRRDRVAETQYF. CDR3 DNA sequence: TGCAGCTACCGACGAGACAGGGTCGCAGAGACCCAGTACTTC.

This chain joins TRBV6-1 and TRBJ1-1; D remains ambiguous. CDR3 length: 13 residues. The germline V gene encodes CDR1 MNHNS and CDR2 SASEGT. V was clipped by 4 bases and J by 1 base, with 7 bases between them. CDR3 in DNA: TGTGCCAGCAGTGCGGGGTGGAACACTGAAGCTTTCTTT. Protein product: CASSAGWNTEAFF.

The chain employs TRBV10-3 and TRBJ1-5; possibly TRBD1 for D (5 bases). Germline V gene lookup returns CDR1 ENHRY and CDR2 SYGVKD. The V gene lost 6 bases and the J gene lost 6 bases, with 12 bases spanning the gap. The CDR3 length is 13 residues. CDR3: CAIRPGQSQPQHF. CDR3 bases: TGTGCCATCAGACCAGGGCAGTCTCAGCCCCAGCATTTT.